Sequencing of this T cell receptor beta chain was carried out in a study of post-analysis software for immune sequencing data. Whole-study results and caveats: Controls showed lower frequencies than patients for 5 or 6 TRBV segments, and TRBV5-6, TRBV5-1 and TRBV20-1 were among these.

This CDR3 is 17 amino acids long. Germline-derived CDR1 and CDR2 are LNHNV and YYDKDF (reference sequence). V was trimmed by 1 base and J by 0 bases, leaving 15 bases between them. Regarding this clonotype: Its antigen is not identified.

Built from TCR beta cDNA, the libraries had unique molecular identifiers in them. TCRdb reprocessed the PCR reads via MiXCR and lists one record per CDR3 protein. The table includes 160,000 or so distinct CDR3 sequences, 35% to 40% detected once. The sequences come from blood, collected after autologous hematopoietic stem cell transplantation. The J gene is TRBJ1-1, the V gene TRBV15, with D possibly matching TRBD1 (6 bases). The receptor comes from a girl between 10 and 17 years old with multiple sclerosis. Here the CDR3 DNA reads TGTGCCACCAGCAGAGGATTACAGGGACTCCTGAACACTGAAGCTTTCTTT. Translated: CATSRGLQGLLNTEAFF.